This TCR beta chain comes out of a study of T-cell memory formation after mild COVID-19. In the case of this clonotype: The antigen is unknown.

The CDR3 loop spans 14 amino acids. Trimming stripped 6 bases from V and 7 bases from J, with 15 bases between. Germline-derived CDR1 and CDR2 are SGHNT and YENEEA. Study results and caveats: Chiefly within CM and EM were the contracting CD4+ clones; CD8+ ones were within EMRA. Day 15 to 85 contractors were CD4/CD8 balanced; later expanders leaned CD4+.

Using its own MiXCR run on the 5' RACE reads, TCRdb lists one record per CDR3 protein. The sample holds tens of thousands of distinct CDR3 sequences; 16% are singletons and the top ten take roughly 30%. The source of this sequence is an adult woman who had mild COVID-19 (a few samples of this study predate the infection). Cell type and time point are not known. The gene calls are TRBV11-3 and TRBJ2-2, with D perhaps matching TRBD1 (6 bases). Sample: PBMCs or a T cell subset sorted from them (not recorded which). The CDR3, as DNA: TGTGCCAGCAGTACCCACTACAGGGTCGGGGAGCTGTTTTTT. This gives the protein CASSTHYRVGELFF.